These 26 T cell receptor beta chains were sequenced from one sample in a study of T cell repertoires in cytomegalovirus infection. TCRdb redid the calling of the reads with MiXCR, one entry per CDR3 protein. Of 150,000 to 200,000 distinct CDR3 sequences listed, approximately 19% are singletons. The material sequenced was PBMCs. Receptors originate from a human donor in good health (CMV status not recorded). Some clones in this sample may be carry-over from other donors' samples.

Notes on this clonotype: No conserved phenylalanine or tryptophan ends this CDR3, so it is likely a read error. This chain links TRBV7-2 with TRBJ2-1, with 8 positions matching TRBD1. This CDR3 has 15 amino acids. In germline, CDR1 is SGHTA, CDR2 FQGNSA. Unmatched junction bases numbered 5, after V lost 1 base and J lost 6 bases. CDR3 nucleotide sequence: TGTGCCAGCAGCTTAGTGGGGGGACAGGCCAATGAGCAGTTCTAC. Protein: CASSLVGGQANEQFY.

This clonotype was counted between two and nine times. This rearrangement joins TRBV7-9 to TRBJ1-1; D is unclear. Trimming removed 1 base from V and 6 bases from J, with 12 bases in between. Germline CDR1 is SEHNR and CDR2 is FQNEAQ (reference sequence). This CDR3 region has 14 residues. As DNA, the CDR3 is TGTGCCAGCAGCTTAGGTATTAAGGGAGCTGAAGCTTTCTTT. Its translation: CASSLGIKGAEAFF.

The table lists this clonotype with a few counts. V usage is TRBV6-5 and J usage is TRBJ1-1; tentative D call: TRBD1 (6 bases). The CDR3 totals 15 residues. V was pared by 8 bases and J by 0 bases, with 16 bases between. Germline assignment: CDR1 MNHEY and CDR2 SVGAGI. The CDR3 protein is CASESRGQMNTEAFF. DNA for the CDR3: TGTGCCAGCGAATCCCGGGGACAAATGAACACTGAAGCTTTCTTT.

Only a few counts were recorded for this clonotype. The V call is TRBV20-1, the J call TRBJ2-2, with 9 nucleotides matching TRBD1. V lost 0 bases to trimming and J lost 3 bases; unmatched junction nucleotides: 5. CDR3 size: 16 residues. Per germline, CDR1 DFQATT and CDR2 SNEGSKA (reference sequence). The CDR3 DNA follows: TGCAGTGCTAGAGATCAACGGACAGGGGACACCGGGGAGCTGTTTTTT. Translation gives CSARDQRTGDTGELFF.

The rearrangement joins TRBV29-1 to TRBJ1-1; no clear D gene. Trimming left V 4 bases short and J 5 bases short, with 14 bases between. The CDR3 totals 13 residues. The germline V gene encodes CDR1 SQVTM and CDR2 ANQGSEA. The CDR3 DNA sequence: TGCAGCGTTGGGCCCGGGCTCGGGACTGAAGCTTTCTTT. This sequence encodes CSVGPGLGTEAFF.

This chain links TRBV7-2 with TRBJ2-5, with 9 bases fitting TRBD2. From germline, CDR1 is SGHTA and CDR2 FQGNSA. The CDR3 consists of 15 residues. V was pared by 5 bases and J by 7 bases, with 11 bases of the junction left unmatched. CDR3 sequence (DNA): TGTGCCAGCAGCCCACAACCGGGACTAGCCAGGACCCAGTACTTC. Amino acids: CASSPQPGLARTQYF. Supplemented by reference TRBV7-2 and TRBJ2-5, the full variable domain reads GAGVSQSPSNKVTEKGKDVELRCDPISGHTALYWYRQSLGQGLEFLIYFQGNSAPDKSGLPSDRFSAERTGGSVSTLTIQRTQQEDSAVYLCASSPQPGLARTQYFGPGTRLLVL.

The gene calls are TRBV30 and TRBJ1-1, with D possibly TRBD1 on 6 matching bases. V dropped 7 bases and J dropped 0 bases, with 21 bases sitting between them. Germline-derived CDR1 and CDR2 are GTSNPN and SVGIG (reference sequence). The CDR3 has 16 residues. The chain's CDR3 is CASLSRGHSMNTEAFF. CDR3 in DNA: TGTGCCTCACTCAGTAGGGGACATTCCATGAACACTGAAGCTTTCTTT.

CDR3 in DNA: TGTGCCAGCAGCACCACGGATATGGGTACCCAGTACTTC. Its protein product is CASSTTDMGTQYF. The chain combines TRBV7-8 with TRBJ2-5; D uncertain. There are 13 residues in the CDR3. The V gene lost 5 bases and the J gene lost 8 bases, with 15 bases spanning the gap. In germline, CDR1 is SGHVS, CDR2 FQNEAQ.

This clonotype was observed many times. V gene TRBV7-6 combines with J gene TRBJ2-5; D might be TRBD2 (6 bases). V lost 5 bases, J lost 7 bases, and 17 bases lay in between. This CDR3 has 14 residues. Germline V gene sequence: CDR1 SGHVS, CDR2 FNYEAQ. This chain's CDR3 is CASSRESAEGTQYF. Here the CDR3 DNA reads TGTGCCAGCAGCAGGGAATCAGCGGAGGGGACCCAGTACTTC.

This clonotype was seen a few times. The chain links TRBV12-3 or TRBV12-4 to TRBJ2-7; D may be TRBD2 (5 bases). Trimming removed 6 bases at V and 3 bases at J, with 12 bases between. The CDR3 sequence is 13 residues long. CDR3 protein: CASRDSTLYEQYF. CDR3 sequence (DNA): TGTGCCAGCAGGGACTCCACTCTCTACGAGCAGTACTTC.

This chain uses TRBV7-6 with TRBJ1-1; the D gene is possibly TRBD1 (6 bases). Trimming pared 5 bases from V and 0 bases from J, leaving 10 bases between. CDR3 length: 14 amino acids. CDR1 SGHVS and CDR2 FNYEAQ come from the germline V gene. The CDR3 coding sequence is TGTGCCAGCAGCCCAGGGGTAATGAACACTGAAGCTTTCTTT. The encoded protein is CASSPGVMNTEAFF.

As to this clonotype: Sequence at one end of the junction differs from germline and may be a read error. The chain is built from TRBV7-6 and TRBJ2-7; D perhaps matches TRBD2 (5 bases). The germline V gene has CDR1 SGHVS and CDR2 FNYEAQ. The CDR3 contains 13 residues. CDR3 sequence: CASSPRGSYEQYF. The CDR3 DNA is TGTGCTAGCAGCCCCCGGGGCTCCTACGAGCAGTACTTC.

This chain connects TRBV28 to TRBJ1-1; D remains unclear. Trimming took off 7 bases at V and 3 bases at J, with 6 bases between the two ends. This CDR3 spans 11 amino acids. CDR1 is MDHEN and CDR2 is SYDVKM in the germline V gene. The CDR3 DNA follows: TGTGCCAGCAACATATACACTGAAGCTTTCTTT. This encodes CASNIYTEAFF. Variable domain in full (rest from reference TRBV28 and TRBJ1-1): DVKVTQSSRYLVKRTGEKVFLECVQDMDHENMFWYRQDPGLGLRLIYFSYDVKMKEKGDIPEGYSVSREKKERFSLILESASTNQTSMYLCASNIYTEAFFGQGTRLTVV.

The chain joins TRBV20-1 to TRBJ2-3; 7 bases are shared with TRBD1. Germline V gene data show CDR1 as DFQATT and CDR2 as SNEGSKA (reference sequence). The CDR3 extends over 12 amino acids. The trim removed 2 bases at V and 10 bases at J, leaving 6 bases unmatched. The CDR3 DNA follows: TGCAGTGCTAGAACAACAGGGGCAGCGCAGTATTTT. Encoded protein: CSARTTGAAQYF.

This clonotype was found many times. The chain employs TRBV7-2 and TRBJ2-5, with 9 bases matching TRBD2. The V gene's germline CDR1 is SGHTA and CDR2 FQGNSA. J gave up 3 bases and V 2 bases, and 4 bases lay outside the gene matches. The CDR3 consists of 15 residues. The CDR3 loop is CASSLQRLAEETQYF. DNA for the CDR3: TGTGCCAGCAGCTTACAACGACTAGCGGAAGAGACCCAGTACTTC. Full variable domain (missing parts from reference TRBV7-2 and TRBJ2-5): GAGVSQSPSNKVTEKGKDVELRCDPISGHTALYWYRQSLGQGLEFLIYFQGNSAPDKSGLPSDRFSAERTGGSVSTLTIQRTQQEDSAVYLCASSLQRLAEETQYFGPGTRLLVL.

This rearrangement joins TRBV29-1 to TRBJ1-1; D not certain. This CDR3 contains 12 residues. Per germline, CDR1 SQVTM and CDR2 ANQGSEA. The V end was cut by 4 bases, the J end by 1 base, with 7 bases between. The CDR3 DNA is TGCAGCGTTGGTAACAGGAACACTGAAGCTTTCTTT. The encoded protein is CSVGNRNTEAFF.

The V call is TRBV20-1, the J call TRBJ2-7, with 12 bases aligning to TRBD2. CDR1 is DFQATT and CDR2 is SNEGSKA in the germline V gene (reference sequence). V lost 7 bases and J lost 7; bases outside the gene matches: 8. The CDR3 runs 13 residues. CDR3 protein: CSVGTSGLWEQYF. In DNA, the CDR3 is TGCAGTGTGGGGACTAGCGGGCTTTGGGAGCAGTACTTC.

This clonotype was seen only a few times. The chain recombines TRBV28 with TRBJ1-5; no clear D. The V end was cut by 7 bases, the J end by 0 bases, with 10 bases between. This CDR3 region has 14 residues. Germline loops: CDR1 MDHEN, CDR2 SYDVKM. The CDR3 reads CASTNGASNQPQHF. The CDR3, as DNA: TGTGCCAGCACCAATGGAGCTAGCAATCAGCCCCAGCATTTT.

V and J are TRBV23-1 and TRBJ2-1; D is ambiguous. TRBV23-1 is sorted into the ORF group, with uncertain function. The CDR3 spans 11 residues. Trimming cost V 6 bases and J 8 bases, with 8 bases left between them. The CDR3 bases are TGCGCCAGCAGAGATATTGATGAGCAGTTCTTC. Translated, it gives CASRDIDEQFF.

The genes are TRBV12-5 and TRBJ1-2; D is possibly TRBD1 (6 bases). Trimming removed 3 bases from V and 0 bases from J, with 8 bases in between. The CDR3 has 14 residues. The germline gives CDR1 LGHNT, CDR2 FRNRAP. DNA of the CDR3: TGTGCTAGTGGTTTAGGGGGGGCTAACTATGGCTACACCTTC. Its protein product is CASGLGGANYGYTF.

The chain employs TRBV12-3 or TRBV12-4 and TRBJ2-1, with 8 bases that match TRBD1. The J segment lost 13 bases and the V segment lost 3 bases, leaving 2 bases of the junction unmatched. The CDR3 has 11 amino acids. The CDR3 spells CASSLDRVQFF. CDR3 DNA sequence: TGTGCCAGCAGTTTGGACAGGGTACAGTTCTTC.

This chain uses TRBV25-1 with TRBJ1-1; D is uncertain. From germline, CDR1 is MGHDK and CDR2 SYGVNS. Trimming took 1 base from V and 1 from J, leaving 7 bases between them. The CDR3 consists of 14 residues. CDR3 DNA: TGTGCCAGCAGTGAATGGGGTGGGAACACTGAAGCTTTCTTT. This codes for CASSEWGGNTEAFF.

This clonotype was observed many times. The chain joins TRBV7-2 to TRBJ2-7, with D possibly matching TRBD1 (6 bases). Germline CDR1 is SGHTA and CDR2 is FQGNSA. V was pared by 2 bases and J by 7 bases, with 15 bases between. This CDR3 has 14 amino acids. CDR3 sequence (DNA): TGTGCCAGCAGCTTAAGACAGGAACCGTGGGAGCAGTACTTC. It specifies CASSLRQEPWEQYF.

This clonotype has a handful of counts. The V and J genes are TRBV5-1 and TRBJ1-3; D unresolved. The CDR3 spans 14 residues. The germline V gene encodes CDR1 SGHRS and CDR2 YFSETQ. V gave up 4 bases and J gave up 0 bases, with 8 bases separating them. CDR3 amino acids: CASSPDSSGNTIYF. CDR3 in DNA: TGCGCCAGCAGCCCGGACTCCTCTGGAAACACCATATATTTT.

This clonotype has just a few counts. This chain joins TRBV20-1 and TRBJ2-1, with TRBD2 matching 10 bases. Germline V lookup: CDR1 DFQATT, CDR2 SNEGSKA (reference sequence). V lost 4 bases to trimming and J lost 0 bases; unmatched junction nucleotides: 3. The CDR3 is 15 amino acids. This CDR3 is CSATASGSSYNEQFF. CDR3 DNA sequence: TGCAGTGCTACGGCTAGCGGGAGCTCCTACAATGAGCAGTTCTTC.

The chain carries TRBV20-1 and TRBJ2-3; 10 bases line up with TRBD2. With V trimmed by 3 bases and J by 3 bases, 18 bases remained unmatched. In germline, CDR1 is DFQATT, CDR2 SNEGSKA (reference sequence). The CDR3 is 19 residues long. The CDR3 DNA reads TGCAGTGCTAGCTGGACTAGCGGACGGGCGGGTCTAGCAACAGATACGCAGTATTTT. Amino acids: CSASWTSGRAGLATDTQYF.